The clone carrying this T cell receptor beta chain was seen repeatedly, ten times or more. Building the TCR beta libraries relied on iRepertoire HTBI primers, and CDR3 regions underwent Arm-PCR. TCRdb used MiXCR to reprocess the multiplex PCR reads, holding one entry per CDR3 protein. The table shows 350,000 to 500,000 distinct CDR3 sequences, with roughly a fifth occurring only once. The sample originates from a study of regulatory T cells in long-lasting Graves disease. The CDR3 runs to 15 residues. The V end lost 1 base, the J end lost 1 base, and 10 bases lay between the germline ends. Time point in this sample: persistent/refractory GD, antithyroid drugs over 5 years with positive TRAb. With RNA extracted from PBMCs as input, the TCR library was made.

This receptor was obtained from a female donor with Graves disease. This chain links TRBV12-3 or TRBV12-4 with TRBJ1-1, with a tentative D call TRBD1 (5 bases). This sample comprised peripheral blood mononuclear cells (PBMCs), obtained when the disease was refractory, from a patient treated with antithyroid drugs. CDR3 sequence reads: CASSLGGTSNTEAFF. For the CDR3, the DNA is TGTGCCAGCAGTTTAGGGGGGACCTCGAACACTGAAGCTTTCTTT.